One sample yielded the 29 T cell receptor beta chains listed below, sequenced in a study of spatial heterogeneity in lung cancer. TCRdb recomputed calls from the 5' RACE reads with MiXCR, one row per CDR3 protein. This sample has 50,000 to 65,000 distinct CDR3 sequences, with about 8% found just once. Time point: sample taken at primary tumor resection. Sequencing covered unsorted whole RNA taken from tumor, nontumor lung or frozen PBMC. Source: PBMCs, taken at surgery. The origin of the receptors is a female donor with early-stage non-small cell lung cancer.

This clonotype was counted many times. The J gene is TRBJ2-5, the V gene TRBV12-3 or TRBV12-4; a possible D gene is TRBD1 (6 bases). The CDR3 has 13 amino acids. Trimming removed 3 bases at V and 3 bases at J, with 8 bases between. The chain's CDR3 is CASSLNREETQYF. CDR3 sequence (DNA): TGTGCCAGCAGTTTGAACAGGGAAGAGACCCAGTACTTC.

The V and J genes are TRBV12-3 or TRBV12-4 and TRBJ2-1, with TRBD1 matching over 9 bases. The ends lost 11 bases at V and 9 bases at J; junction bases unmatched: 14. This CDR3 has 14 amino acids. In DNA form, the CDR3 reads TGTGCCGCAGGGAGTGAAGCGGGACAGGGTGAGCAGTTCTTC. It translates to CAAGSEAGQGEQFF.

The genes are TRBV29-1 and TRBJ1-6; a weak D match, TRBD1 (5 bases). V lost 4 bases and J lost 7, with 14 bases in between. Germline loops: CDR1 SQVTM, CDR2 ANQGSEA. This CDR3 comprises 14 residues. CDR3 amino acids: CSVAPGGANSPLHF. CDR3 sequence (DNA): TGCAGCGTTGCCCCCGGCGGGGCGAATTCACCCCTCCACTTT.

This clonotype turned up a few times. V gene TRBV28 combines with J gene TRBJ2-2; D is unresolved. The germline CDR1 and CDR2 sequences are MDHEN and SYDVKM. The CDR3 covers 15 residues. The V gene lost 6 bases and the J gene lost 4 bases, with 15 bases spanning the gap. CDR3 amino acids: CASSPALRATGELFF. CDR3 DNA: TGTGCCAGCAGCCCCGCCTTACGGGCCACCGGGGAGCTGTTTTTT.

The CDR3 bases are TGCGCCAGCAGCTTGGGTGGGCGGGGGGCGCGCAATGAGCAGTTCTTC. This codes for CASSLGGRGARNEQFF. The chain has TRBV5-1 and TRBJ2-1, with 8 nucleotides matching TRBD2. The length of the CDR3 is 16 residues. CDR1 is SGHRS, CDR2 YFSETQ, per germline. The ends lost 0 bases at V and 6 bases at J; junction bases unmatched: 8.

The V and J genes are TRBV7-3 and TRBJ2-3; D may be TRBD1 (6 bases). CDR1 SGHTA and CDR2 FQGTGA come from the germline V gene. This CDR3 contains 14 residues. V was clipped by 2 bases and J by 6 bases, with 12 bases between them. This CDR3 is CASSLWGPTDTQYF. The CDR3 nucleotides are TGTGCCAGCAGCTTATGGGGGCCTACGGATACGCAGTATTTT.

The V call is TRBV28, the J call TRBJ1-1, with 9 bases identical to TRBD1. Germline CDR1 and CDR2: MDHEN and SYDVKM. With 1 base clipped from V and 0 bases from J, the junction kept 9 bases outside the gene matches. The CDR3 totals 18 residues. The CDR3 DNA sequence: TGTGCCAGCAGTTTATCTCCCCCCGGGACAGGGATGAACACTGAAGCTTTCTTT. Amino acids: CASSLSPPGTGMNTEAFF.

V and J are TRBV28 and TRBJ2-3; D unresolved. Trimming shortened V by 2 bases and J by 1 base, and 10 bases separated the two germline ends. The germline CDR1 and CDR2 sequences are MDHEN and SYDVKM. CDR3 size: 15 residues. The CDR3 DNA follows: TGTGCCAGCAGTTTAGGTGGATTCGGCACAGATACGCAGTATTTT. Amino acid sequence: CASSLGGFGTDTQYF.

In its sample, this clonotype was seen a few times. The chain employs TRBV20-1 and TRBJ1-1; no clear D. With 2 bases removed from V and 2 bases from J, the gap between germline ends came to 9 bases. Germline CDR1 and CDR2: DFQATT and SNEGSKA (reference sequence). CDR3 length equals 13 residues. As DNA, the CDR3 is TGCAGTGCTAGACGGCAGGCTAACACTGAAGCTTTCTTT. It is translated as CSARRQANTEAFF.

This clonotype was counted many times. The rearrangement links TRBV9 to TRBJ1-1; perhaps TRBD1 as D (6 bases). Germline CDR1 is SGDLS and CDR2 is YYNGEE. Deletions cut 0 bases from V and 5 bases from J, with 14 bases between. CDR3 length equals 15 residues. CDR3 sequence reads: CASSVGPAGETEAFF. The DNA of the CDR3 is TGTGCCAGCAGCGTAGGGCCAGCAGGGGAAACTGAAGCTTTCTTT.

The chain has TRBV20-1 and TRBJ2-4; no definite D call. The CDR3 runs to 13 residues. V lost 6 bases and J lost 0, with 9 bases in between. Germline CDR1 reads DFQATT; CDR2 reads SNEGSKA (reference sequence). In nucleotides, the CDR3 is TGCAGTGCCCAGACGGTAGCCAAAAACATTCAGTACTTC. Translating gives CSAQTVAKNIQYF.

This clonotype came up many times. The rearrangement uses TRBV6-1 and TRBJ1-3; the D gene is possibly TRBD1 (5 bases). The V gene's germline CDR1 is MNHNS and CDR2 SASEGT. The CDR3 is 14 amino acids. The V and J ends lost 5 bases and 0 bases respectively, with 8 bases between them. The CDR3 spells CASSSQGSGNTIYF. CDR3 sequence (DNA): TGTGCCAGCAGTTCTCAGGGCTCTGGAAACACCATATATTTT.

The CDR3: CASSPTGAYNEQFF. The DNA for the CDR3 is TGTGCCAGCAGTCCTACAGGGGCCTACAATGAGCAGTTCTTC. V gene TRBV7-6 combines with J gene TRBJ2-1, with 7 bases aligning to TRBD1. Germline CDR1 and CDR2: SGHVS and FNYEAQ. CDR3 length: 14 amino acids. J lost 2 bases, V lost 6 bases, and 4 bases had no gene match.

This rearrangement joins TRBV10-3 to TRBJ2-7, with 10 positions matching TRBD2. The CDR3 totals 13 residues. With 8 bases clipped from V and 1 base from J, the junction kept 2 bases outside the gene matches. The germline V gene encodes CDR1 ENHRY and CDR2 SYGVKD. The DNA for the CDR3 is TGTGCCATCCAGCGGGAGGGGTCCTACGAGCAGTACTTC. Translation: CAIQREGSYEQYF.

This clonotype was seen a few times. The CDR3 nucleotides are TGTGCCAGCAGCTTAAGAAGGACAGGGGAAGAGACCCAGTACTTC. This encodes CASSLRRTGEETQYF. The rearrangement links TRBV11-1 to TRBJ2-5, with TRBD1 matching 9 bases. The CDR3 runs 15 residues. The germline V gene has CDR1 SGHAT and CDR2 FQDESV (reference sequence). V trimming: 2 bases; J trimming: 3 bases; junction bases outside the gene matches: 4.

This clonotype was found many times. V and J are TRBV4-2 and TRBJ2-3; weak D call: TRBD2 (6 bases). Germline CDR1 reads LGHNA; CDR2 reads YNFKEQ. Deletions cut 0 bases from V and 6 bases from J, with 7 bases between. CDR3 length: 13 amino acids. The CDR3: CASSQDGGDTQYF. The CDR3 DNA reads as TGTGCCAGCAGCCAAGATGGGGGGGATACGCAGTATTTT.

This clonotype was counted a few times. The CDR3 reads CASRYGQHYTEAFF. The DNA of the CDR3 is TGTGCCAGCAGATATGGACAGCATTACACTGAAGCTTTCTTT. V usage is TRBV6-2 or TRBV6-3 and J usage is TRBJ1-1; a weak D match, TRBD1 (6 bases). The germline gives CDR1 MNHEY, CDR2 SVGEGT. V gave up 6 bases and J gave up 3 bases, with 14 bases separating them. There are 14 residues in the CDR3.

Many counts were recorded for this clonotype. The rearrangement joins TRBV6-6 to TRBJ2-7; a weak D match, TRBD1 (6 bases). Trimming cost V 2 bases and J 6 bases, with 17 bases left between them. CDR3 size: 15 residues. Germline values: CDR1 MNHNY, CDR2 SVGAGI (reference sequence). In DNA form, the CDR3 reads TGTGCCAGCAGTTACACCAGGGGCAGGGAAGGCGAGCAGTACTTC. Its translation is CASSYTRGREGEQYF.

This clonotype came up a few times. This chain uses TRBV6-5 with TRBJ1-3; D gene unclear. CDR3 length equals 15 residues. V lost 2 bases, J lost 0 bases, and 8 bases lay in between. Germline V gene sequence: CDR1 MNHEY, CDR2 SVGAGI. The DNA for the CDR3 is TGTGCCAGCAGTTACGATCAGTACTCTGGAAACACCATATATTTT. This translates into CASSYDQYSGNTIYF.

The chain recombines TRBV28 with TRBJ2-7; TRBD2 aligns across 7 bases. There are 15 residues in the CDR3. J was trimmed by 4 bases and V by 5 bases; bases with no gene match: 11. The germline V gene has CDR1 MDHEN and CDR2 SYDVKM. The CDR3 spells CASSTVRLAEYEQYF. In DNA form, the CDR3 reads TGTGCCAGCAGTACCGTGCGACTAGCAGAGTACGAGCAGTACTTC.

This chain uses TRBV3-1 with TRBJ2-2; D gene uncertain. The germline V and J ends were trimmed by 7 bases and 3 bases, with 12 bases remaining between them. The CDR3 extends over 14 amino acids. Germline CDR1 LGHDT, CDR2 YNNKEL (reference sequence). CDR3 residues: CASTLWTYTGELFF. The CDR3 nucleotides read TGTGCCAGCACCCTGTGGACCTACACCGGGGAGCTGTTTTTT.

This clonotype was recorded many times. The chain has TRBV6-5 and TRBJ2-3, with 10 bases lining up with TRBD2. V shed 2 bases, J shed 7 bases, and the junction held 12 bases outside the gene matches. The germline CDR1 and CDR2 sequences are MNHEY and SVGAGI. The CDR3 is made up of 17 amino acids. CDR3 DNA: TGTGCCAGCAGTTACGGGGTAGCGGGGGGCCTGATGAATACGCAGTATTTT. Its translation: CASSYGVAGGLMNTQYF.

This chain links TRBV6-2 or TRBV6-3 with TRBJ1-1; no clear D gene. V was trimmed by 0 bases and J by 3 bases, leaving 11 bases between them. This CDR3 is 15 amino acids long. Looked up from germline, CDR1 is MNHEY and CDR2 is SVGEGT. CDR3 loop: CASSYSGDWDTEAFF. The CDR3 coding sequence is TGTGCCAGCAGTTACTCTGGAGACTGGGACACTGAAGCTTTCTTT.

This clonotype was counted only a few times. This sequence joins TRBV2 and TRBJ2-2; 9 bases map to TRBD1. CDR1 is SNHLY, CDR2 FYNNEI, per germline. CDR3 length: 16 amino acids. J gave up 4 bases and V 5 bases, and 8 bases lay outside the gene matches. CDR3 sequence (DNA): TGTGCCAGCAGTTTACCGACAGGGGGAGCCACCGGGGAGCTGTTTTTT. Protein product: CASSLPTGGATGELFF.

This chain joins TRBV25-1 and TRBJ1-4; D gene uncertain. CDR3 length equals 11 residues. CDR1 and CDR2 (germline): MGHDK, SYGVNS. The V end lost 0 bases, the J end lost 8 bases, and 1 base lay between the germline ends. The CDR3 here is CASSEYEKLFF. CDR3 sequence (DNA): TGTGCCAGCAGTGAATACGAAAAACTGTTTTTT.

This clonotype was detected ten times or more. This chain joins TRBV5-1 and TRBJ2-3, with 7 positions matching TRBD1. Germline-derived CDR1 and CDR2 are SGHRS and YFSETQ. V dropped 0 bases and J dropped 2; count of bases not matched to a gene: 3. The CDR3 totals 15 residues. The chain's CDR3 is CASSLGQGLTDTQYF. CDR3 DNA sequence: TGCGCCAGCAGCTTGGGACAGGGCCTCACAGATACGCAGTATTTT.

This clonotype has just a few counts. V gene TRBV28 combines with J gene TRBJ2-5; a weak D match, TRBD1 (5 bases). V dropped 5 bases and J dropped 2 bases, with 18 bases sitting between them. The CDR3 runs to 16 residues. Germline V gene sequence: CDR1 MDHEN, CDR2 SYDVKM. CDR3 nucleotides: TGTGCCAGCAGTCCCTTTGGGGCACAAGAACAAGAGACCCAGTACTTC. Amino acid sequence: CASSPFGAQEQETQYF. The whole variable domain, remainder taken from reference TRBV28 and TRBJ2-5, is DVKVTQSSRYLVKRTGEKVFLECVQDMDHENMFWYRQDPGLGLRLIYFSYDVKMKEKGDIPEGYSVSREKKERFSLILESASTNQTSMYLCASSPFGAQEQETQYFGPGTRLLVL.

There are many counts of this clonotype. The rearrangement links TRBV6-2 or TRBV6-3 to TRBJ1-5; possible D gene TRBD1, 5 bases. This CDR3 has 16 residues. The V gene's germline CDR1 is MNHEY and CDR2 SVGEGT. V gave up 0 bases and J gave up 6 bases, with 15 bases separating them. This CDR3 reads CASSYSTTRVGQPQHF. In DNA, the CDR3 is TGTGCCAGCAGTTACTCGACGACCAGGGTTGGTCAGCCCCAGCATTTT.

This rearrangement joins TRBV7-2 to TRBJ2-1, with D uncertain. Germline V gene lookup returns CDR1 SGHTA and CDR2 FQGNSA. The CDR3 loop spans 15 amino acids. V was clipped by 0 bases and J by 0 bases, with 6 bases between them. The CDR3 sequence is CASSLAAGSYNEQFF. The CDR3 DNA sequence: TGTGCCAGCAGCTTAGCTGCTGGCTCCTACAATGAGCAGTTCTTC.